The 15 T cell receptor beta chains below were found in one sample sequenced in a study of OX40 agonist ivuxolimab in advanced cancers. Data came from immunoSEQ multiplex PCR; TCRdb stores just in-frame clones and leaves some out. The data show 80,000 or so clones, 85% to 90% seen once. The specimen was CD4+ or CD8+ T cells sorted from blood, collected in a trial of the OX40 agonist ivuxolimab. These receptors came from an adult with an advanced solid tumor such as melanoma, head and neck, liver or kidney cancer.

This chain joins TRBV20-1 and TRBJ2-7; D is ambiguous. Germline V CDR1 and CDR2: DFQATT, SNEGSKA (reference sequence). The ends were cut back, 3 bases at V and 7 bases at J, with 10 bases in the middle. This CDR3 has 11 residues. Here the CDR3 DNA reads TGCAGTGCTAGTGACCGGCGGGAGCAGTACTTC. The encoded protein is CSASDRREQYF.

V gene TRBV27 combines with J gene TRBJ2-7; 8 bases line up with TRBD1. The CDR3 contains 14 residues. After removal of 5 bases from V and 6 bases from J, the junction contained 9 bases not matched to a gene. Germline CDR1 reads MNHEY; CDR2 reads SMNVEV (reference sequence). CDR3 sequence reads: CASSNPSTGVEQYF. Written as DNA, the CDR3 is TGTGCCAGCAGTAACCCTTCGACAGGGGTCGAGCAGTACTTC.

The gene calls are TRBV5-4 and TRBJ2-3; tentatively, D is TRBD1 or TRBD2 (7 bases each). Looked up from germline, CDR1 is SGHNT and CDR2 is YYREEE (reference sequence). V dropped 4 bases and J dropped 3 bases, with 21 bases sitting between them. CDR3 length: 17 residues. CDR3 bases: TGTGCCAGCAGCCCCGCTGGCCTCAGGGGGGGAACAGATACGCAGTATTTT. Its translation is CASSPAGLRGGTDTQYF.

This clone appeared once. CDR3 sequence (DNA): TGTGCCAGCAGCCTAAGGGACAGTCGAACCGGGGAGCTGTTTTTT. It is translated as CASSLRDSRTGELFF. V gene TRBV7-8 combines with J gene TRBJ2-2, with TRBD1 identical over 7 bases. This CDR3 is 15 amino acids long. V lost 5 bases to trimming and J lost 5 bases; unmatched junction nucleotides: 8. CDR1 is SGHVS, CDR2 FQNEAQ, per germline.

V is TRBV5-4 and J is TRBJ1-5; 9 positions agree with TRBD1. The CDR3 length is 15 residues. The V gene's germline CDR1 is SGHNT and CDR2 YYREEE (reference sequence). V trimming: 4 bases; J trimming: 1 base; junction bases outside the gene matches: 3. The CDR3 reads CASSPGTGSNQPQHF. CDR3 nucleotides: TGTGCCAGCAGCCCCGGGACAGGGAGCAATCAGCCCCAGCATTTT. Variable domain in full (rest from reference TRBV5-4 and TRBJ1-5): ETGVTQSPTHLIKTRGQQVTLRCSSQSGHNTVSWYQQALGQGPQFIFQYYREEENGRGNFPPRFSGLQFPNYSSELNVNALELDDSALYLCASSPGTGSNQPQHFGDGTRLSIL.

The V call is TRBV18, the J call TRBJ2-7; TRBD1 aligns across 8 bases. Germline CDR1 and CDR2: KGHSH and LQKENI. This CDR3 has 14 residues. V was pared by 4 bases and J by 0 bases, with 2 bases of the junction left unmatched. The CDR3 DNA reads as TGTGCCAGCTCACAGGACAGGGCCTCCTACGAGCAGTACTTC. This encodes CASSQDRASYEQYF. The entire variable domain, with the rest obtained from reference TRBV18 and TRBJ2-7, is as follows: NAGVMQNPRHLVRRRGQEARLRCSPMKGHSHVYWYRQLPEEGLKFMVYLQKENIIDESGMPKERFSAEFPKEGPSILRIQQVVRGDSAAYFCASSQDRASYEQYFGPGTRLTVT.

The chain uses TRBV9 and TRBJ1-2, with D tentatively TRBD1 (6 bases). V shed 4 bases and J shed 7 bases, with 20 bases lying between them. The CDR3 is 15 amino acids. Germline V lookup: CDR1 SGDLS, CDR2 YYNGEE. This CDR3 is CASSSPGGGAVGYTF. The DNA of the CDR3 is TGTGCCAGCAGCTCCCCTGGGGGGGGCGCAGTTGGCTACACCTTC.

About this clone: One end of the junction varies from germline; a read error may be responsible. Other DNA sequences from this sample encode an identical CDR3 as well. This chain links TRBV4-1 with TRBJ2-1; no reliable D call. Germline V gives CDR1 MGHRA, CDR2 YSYEKL. CDR3 length: 16 amino acids. The DNA for the CDR3 is TGCGCCAGCAGTCAAGTGAACCTTGTCGTATACAATGAGCAGTTCTTC. This encodes CASSQVNLVVYNEQFF.

This clone showed up just a few times. The rearrangement joins TRBV5-1 to TRBJ1-3, with a tentative D call TRBD1 (5 bases). CDR3 length equals 14 residues. The germline V and J ends were trimmed by 0 bases and 1 base, with 5 bases remaining between them. CDR1 and CDR2 from the germline V gene are SGHRS and YFSETQ. The CDR3 DNA follows: TGCGCCAGCAGCTTGGAGGGGTCTGGAAACACCATATATTTT. As protein: CASSLEGSGNTIYF. The entire variable domain, with the rest obtained from reference TRBV5-1 and TRBJ1-3, is as follows: KAGVTQTPRYLIKTRGQQVTLSCSPISGHRSVSWYQQTPGQGLQFLFEYFSETQRNKGNFPGRFSGRQFSNSRSEMNVSTLELGDSALYLCASSLEGSGNTIYFGEGSWLTVV.

The V and J genes are TRBV18 and TRBJ2-7, with D hard to call. The CDR3 is 13 amino acids. CDR1 and CDR2 (germline): KGHSH, LQKENI. Trimming left V 0 bases short and J 4 bases short, with 7 bases between. Here the CDR3 DNA reads TGTGCCAGCTCACCACCTTCGATTTACGAGCAGTACTTC. Translated: CASSPPSIYEQYF. Combining the CDR3 with reference TRBV18 and TRBJ2-7 gives the whole variable domain NAGVMQNPRHLVRRRGQEARLRCSPMKGHSHVYWYRQLPEEGLKFMVYLQKENIIDESGMPKERFSAEFPKEGPSILRIQQVVRGDSAAYFCASSPPSIYEQYFGPGTRLTVT.

The chain has TRBV30 and TRBJ2-2, with D possibly TRBD1 on 6 matching bases. Per germline, CDR1 GTSNPN and CDR2 SVGIG (reference sequence). This CDR3 comprises 17 residues. The ends were cut back, 2 bases at V and 2 bases at J, with 18 bases in the middle. Here the CDR3 reads CAWSIWGRTVNTGELFF. The CDR3 region has the DNA TGTGCCTGGAGTATTTGGGGGCGAACTGTTAACACCGGGGAGCTGTTTTTT.

The chain couples TRBV28 to TRBJ1-1; D gene ambiguous. Trimming pared 4 bases from V and 4 bases from J, leaving 13 bases between. Germline V gene data show CDR1 as MDHEN and CDR2 as SYDVKM. The CDR3 runs to 14 residues. The CDR3 reads CASSSRGRRTEAFF. CDR3 coding DNA: TGTGCCAGCAGTTCCCGGGGTAGGCGCACTGAAGCTTTCTTT.

This chain joins TRBV30 and TRBJ1-1; 7 bases are shared with TRBD1. This CDR3 has 13 residues. Germline assignment: CDR1 GTSNPN and CDR2 SVGIG (reference sequence). Unmatched junction bases numbered 11, after V lost 8 bases and J lost 5 bases. CDR3 in amino acids: CALEGARVTEAFF. The CDR3 DNA reads TGTGCCCTCGAGGGGGCGCGGGTGACTGAAGCTTTCTTT. Based on the CDR3 plus reference TRBV30 and TRBJ1-1, the full variable domain is SQTIHQWPATLVQPVGSPLSLECTVEGTSNPNLYWYRQAAGRGLQLLFYSVGIGQISSEVPQNLSASRPQDRQFILSSKKLLLSDSGFYLCALEGARVTEAFFGQGTRLTVV.

This clone has just a few counts. V gene TRBV18 combines with J gene TRBJ2-4, with TRBD1 identical over 9 bases. Germline trimming cut 4 bases from V and 6 bases from J; bases unmatched to any gene: 4. The CDR3 has 14 residues. Germline V gives CDR1 KGHSH, CDR2 LQKENI. The CDR3 DNA follows: TGTGCCAGCTCACGGGACAGGGAATTAAACATTCAGTACTTC. Its protein product is CASSRDRELNIQYF.

V gene TRBV7-2 combines with J gene TRBJ1-1, with D hard to call. V lost 5 bases, J lost 1 base, and 11 bases lay in between. Germline CDR1 is SGHTA and CDR2 is FQGNSA. CDR3 size: 14 residues. In DNA, the CDR3 is TGTGCCAGCAGCCCCTCCAGGTGGAACACTGAAGCTTTCTTT. The encoded protein is CASSPSRWNTEAFF. The full variable domain, in which reference TRBV7-2 and TRBJ1-1 provide the parts outside the CDR3, is GAGVSQSPSNKVTEKGKDVELRCDPISGHTALYWYRQSLGQGLEFLIYFQGNSAPDKSGLPSDRFSAERTGGSVSTLTIQRTQQEDSAVYLCASSPSRWNTEAFFGQGTRLTVV.